This is a list of T cell receptor beta chains from one sample in a study of CD8 T cells in Susac syndrome. Using its own MiXCR run on the immunoSEQ multiplex PCR reads, TCRdb lists one record per CDR3 protein. The data show tens of thousands of distinct CDR3 sequences, around 93% seen once. The sequencing sample was made of CD4+ T cells from PBMCs. These TCRs come from a human donor with Susac syndrome. CDR3s include the opening cysteine and the closing phenylalanine or tryptophan. The D gene is left open where the match is weak. Clone size is stated in some rows and not others, as once, few, many or a class when expanded.

DNA: TGTGCCAGCAGCGGGTCGGGAAAACTGTTTTTT; CDR3: CASSGSGKLFF; D: .; J: TRBJ1-4; V: TRBV25-1; size: .
DNA: TGCAGTGCTAGCGGTGGGCGGGTTGTGTACGAGCAGTACTTC; CDR3: CSASGGRVVYEQYF; D: .; J: TRBJ2-7; V: TRBV20-1; size: .
DNA: TGTGCCAGCAGCCGCATTTGGACGAGGGGCTACAATGAGCAGTTCTTC; CDR3: CASSRIWTRGYNEQFF; D: .; J: TRBJ2-1; V: TRBV7-9; size: .
DNA: TGTGCCAGCTGCACCCAGGGACAGGGAGGGAATGAGCAGTTCTTC; CDR3: CASCTQGQGGNEQFF; D: TRBD1; J: TRBJ2-1; V: TRBV18; size: .
DNA: TGTGCCAGCAGCCCTCGACAGGGGGTCACGAACACTGAAGCTTTCTTT; CDR3: CASSPRQGVTNTEAFF; D: TRBD1; J: TRBJ1-1; V: TRBV14; size: .
DNA: TGTGCCAGCAGTTCCCTGACCAGAAACACCATATATTTT; CDR3: CASSSLTRNTIYF; D: .; J: TRBJ1-3; V: TRBV6-5; size: .
DNA: TGTGCCATCAGTGACCGCGGACAGAGTAACTATGGCTACACCTTC; CDR3: CAISDRGQSNYGYTF; D: .; J: TRBJ1-2; V: TRBV10-3; size: .
DNA: TGCAGTGCTCGGACAGGAGAGACCCAGTACTTC; CDR3: CSARTGETQYF; D: TRBD1; J: TRBJ2-5; V: TRBV20-1; size: few
DNA: TGCGCCAGCAGCCAAGATGGGACAGGGGGGACTGAAGCTTTCTTT; CDR3: CASSQDGTGGTEAFF; D: TRBD1; J: TRBJ1-1; V: TRBV4-3; size: .
DNA: TGTGCCAGCACGCGACCGGGACAGGGGGCGGATACGCAGTATTTT; CDR3: CASTRPGQGADTQYF; D: TRBD1; J: TRBJ2-3; V: TRBV28; size: .